Following are 7 T cell receptor beta chains from one sample sequenced in a study of shared clonotypes between healthy human individuals. Data came from immunoSEQ multiplex PCR; TCRdb stores just in-frame clones and leaves some out. The sample has 2 million to 2.5 million clones; around 92% are singletons. The source material was naive CD4+ T cells from PBMCs. Subset reported: CD45RA+ positively selected. Receptors originate from a man younger than 30 in good health. Some clones in this sample may be carry-over from other donors' samples.

This sequence joins TRBV28 and TRBJ1-2; D uncertain. V shed 3 bases and J shed 8 bases, with 19 bases lying between them. Germline CDR1 MDHEN, CDR2 SYDVKM. The CDR3 length is 15 residues. The CDR3 loop reads CASSFGAGRLRGYTF. The CDR3 coding sequence is TGTGCCAGCAGTTTCGGTGCAGGCCGCCTTAGGGGCTACACCTTC.

J is TRBJ2-2 and V is TRBV9; TRBD2 aligns across 8 bases. CDR1 is SGDLS, CDR2 YYNGEE, per germline. Trimming cost V 0 bases and J 2 bases; bases outside gene matches: 18. The CDR3 has 21 residues. CDR3 amino acids: CASSVESPLAGSGSNTGELFF. CDR3 coding DNA: TGTGCCAGCAGCGTAGAGTCCCCCCTAGCGGGTTCGGGGTCTAACACCGGGGAGCTGTTTTTT.

A single count supports this clone. The rearrangement uses TRBV6-1 and TRBJ1-1, with 7 bases that match TRBD1. V lost 6 bases and J lost 5; bases outside the gene matches: 6. Germline-derived CDR1 and CDR2 are MNHNS and SASEGT. The CDR3 length is 13 residues. The CDR3 loop is CASRSTGLTEAFF. The CDR3 nucleotides are TGTGCCAGCAGGTCGACAGGGCTAACTGAAGCTTTCTTT.

The chain employs TRBV6-1 and TRBJ2-1, with a weak D call TRBD2 (7 bases). The V end lost 4 bases, the J end lost 0 bases, and 19 bases lay between the germline ends. Germline-derived CDR1 and CDR2 are MNHNS and SASEGT. The CDR3 is 18 amino acids. The CDR3 sequence is CASSGRGGAQSSYNEQFF. The CDR3 bases are TGTGCCAGCAGTGGCCGAGGGGGGGCTCAGAGCTCCTACAATGAGCAGTTCTTC.

The chain has TRBV9 and TRBJ2-1, with D possibly being TRBD1 (6 bases). CDR3 length equals 13 residues. Germline CDR1 SGDLS, CDR2 YYNGEE. V lost 10 bases and J 8 bases, leaving 19 bases between the germline ends. CDR3 loop: CAGIDRRCDEQFF. In DNA, the CDR3 is TGTGCCGGGATTGACAGGCGATGCGATGAGCAGTTCTTC.

The rearrangement joins TRBV7-2 to TRBJ2-3; D gene uncertain. The V gene's germline CDR1 is SGHTA and CDR2 FQGNSA. V dropped 5 bases and J dropped 3 bases, with 18 bases sitting between them. CDR3 length: 16 residues. CDR3 bases: TGTGCCAGCAGCACCCCGAGTAGCCCGACGACAGATACGCAGTATTTT. Protein sequence: CASSTPSSPTTDTQYF.

Here the CDR3 reads CASSPGGPSYNEQFF. CDR3 DNA: TGTGCCAGCAGCCCGGGGGGCCCCTCCTACAATGAGCAGTTCTTC. The chain recombines TRBV6-6 with TRBJ2-1, with a tentative D call TRBD2 (7 bases). Per the germline V gene, CDR1 is MNHNY and CDR2 is SVGAGI (reference sequence). V lost 6 bases and J lost 0, with 12 bases in between. The length of the CDR3 is 15 residues.